This is a list of T cell receptor beta chains from one sample in a study of shared clonotypes between healthy human individuals. TCRdb keeps only in-frame clones here, not all; method: immunoSEQ multiplex PCR. The table has some 2.1 million clones, about 95% seen once; the top ten hold about 1.1%. Material: naive CD8+ T cells sorted from blood. Receptors originate from a man in his late teens or twenties in good health. CDR3s include the opening cysteine and the closing phenylalanine or tryptophan. A D gene is named only where the DNA matches it firmly. Part of the rows lack a size; the others show once, few, many or a class for expanded clones.

d_call j_call clone_size v_call cdr3_nt cdr3_aa
TRBD2 TRBJ2-1 . TRBV7-9 TGTGCCAGCAGCTTACTAGCGGGAGGTTACCATGAGCAGTTCTTC CASSLLAGGYHEQFF
TRBD2 TRBJ2-1 . TRBV7-2 TGTGCCAGCAGCGCACTAGCGGGAGGGTACAATGAGCAGTTCTTC CASSALAGGYNEQFF
. TRBJ2-2 . TRBV28 TGTGCCAGCAGTTTTAAGCCCGGGGAGCTGTTTTTT CASSFKPGELFF
. TRBJ2-5 once TRBV29-1 TGCAGCGTAATCGGGACTGTCCAAGAGACCCAGTACTTC CSVIGTVQETQYF
. TRBJ2-7 . TRBV5-6 TGTGCCAGCAGCTTGGCCGGCAGGGTAAACGAGCAGTACTTC CASSLAGRVNEQYF
. TRBJ1-1 . TRBV30 TGTGCCTCGGAGAGGGTGGACACTGAAGCTTTCTTT CASERVDTEAFF
. TRBJ1-1 . TRBV10-3 TGTGCCATCAGTGAGTCGAGGGACACTGAAGCTTTCTTT CAISESRDTEAFF
. TRBJ1-5 . TRBV27 TGTGCCGGCAGTTTGAATCAGCCCCAGCATTTT CAGSLNQPQHF
. TRBJ2-1 . TRBV19 TGTGCCAGTAGTATGACAGGAGGGGGGTTAGGTGAGCAGTTCTTC CASSMTGGGLGEQFF
TRBD1 TRBJ2-7 . TRBV11-2 TGTGCCAGCAGCTTCGCAGGGGGCGGGTTATACGAGCAGTACTTC CASSFAGGGLYEQYF
. TRBJ2-2 . TRBV19 TGTGCCAGTAGTCCCACTCTGGGAGTAAACACCGGGGAGCTGTTTTTT CASSPTLGVNTGELFF
. TRBJ2-3 . TRBV2 TGTGCCAGCATAGGAGATCCAAATACGCAGTATTTT CASIGDPNTQYF
. TRBJ2-4 . TRBV5-1 TGCGCCAGCAGCTTGGTACCAGAATCTGACATTCAGTACTTC CASSLVPESDIQYF
. TRBJ1-2 . TRBV7-9 TGTGCCAGCAGCTTAGCCGGGTTGGGCTACACCTTC CASSLAGLGYTF
TRBD1 TRBJ1-6 . TRBV6-1 TGTGCCAGCAGTGAAGGGGACAGGAGCTCCTATAATTCACCCCTCCACTTT CASSEGDRSSYNSPLHF
. TRBJ2-1 . TRBV6-4 TGTGCCAGCAGTGAATTCTCTGGGGGCGAGTTCAATGAGCAGTTCTTC CASSEFSGGEFNEQFF
. TRBJ2-5 . TRBV5-1 TGCGCCAGCAGCTTATTTCGTGGGATCAAAGAGACCCAGTACTTC CASSLFRGIKETQYF
TRBD2 TRBJ2-2 . TRBV27 TGTGCCAGCAGTTTATCGAGTAGCGGGGGGAGTGGGGAGCTGTTTTTT CASSLSSSGGSGELFF
TRBD1 TRBJ2-1 . TRBV4-2 TGTGCCAGCAGCCACTTACCGGGACAGGGAGGAGATGAGCAGTTCTTC CASSHLPGQGGDEQFF
. TRBJ1-2 . TRBV5-4 TGTGCCAGCAGCTTGGACAAGGGAGGCTATGGCTACACCTTC CASSLDKGGYGYTF
TRBD1 TRBJ2-7 once TRBV5-4 TGTGCCAGCAGCTCACCGGGACAGGGGGCGAACGAGCAGTACTTC CASSSPGQGANEQYF
. TRBJ2-1 . TRBV27 TGTGCCAGCAGTCTTCTATCGGGTTTCGGGAATGAGCAGTTCTTC CASSLLSGFGNEQFF
. TRBJ2-5 . TRBV29-1 TGCAGCCCCACTAAGATTAGCCGACGAGGGGAGACCCAGTACTTC CSPTKISRRGETQYF
TRBD1 TRBJ1-4 . TRBV6-4 TGTGCCAGGACCCGGGACAGGGGGGCCGAAAAACTGTTTTTT CARTRDRGAEKLFF
. TRBJ2-2 few TRBV4-1 TGCGCCAGCAGCCAAGCAGCAGGCGGGGAGCTGTTTTTT CASSQAAGGELFF
. TRBJ1-2 few TRBV7-9 TGTGCCAGCAGCTTAGTCGAAGACGGGTCGATGACCTTC CASSLVEDGSMTF
TRBD2 TRBJ2-5 . TRBV6-5 TGTGCCAGCAGTTCCTTTCGAGACCTAGCGGTAGAGACCCAGTACTTC CASSSFRDLAVETQYF
. TRBJ2-7 . TRBV7-9 TGTGCCAGCAGCTTAAGTTGGGACGAGCAGTACTTC CASSLSWDEQYF
TRBD1 TRBJ2-7 . TRBV7-9 TGTGCCAGCACGCCGGGACAGGGTGGCCTTCTCGAGCAGTACTTC CASTPGQGGLLEQYF
TRBD1 TRBJ1-1 . TRBV6-5 TGTGCCAGCAGTGCCGGGACAGGGGGCATTAGTGAAGCTTTCTTT CASSAGTGGISEAFF
. TRBJ2-7 . TRBV10-1 TGCGCCAGCAGTGAAAACTTCTACGAGCAGTACTTC CASSENFYEQYF
. TRBJ2-5 . TRBV5-3 TGTGCCAGAAGCTTGGGTGGGGAGACCCAGTACTTC CARSLGGETQYF
. TRBJ1-1 . TRBV2 TGTGCCAGCAGAGTAGGCGGTAAGAACACTGAAGCTTTCTTT CASRVGGKNTEAFF
. TRBJ2-7 . TRBV7-2 TGTGCCAGCAGCTTGGAGGTTTTGGGCTACGAGCAGTACTTC CASSLEVLGYEQYF
TRBD1 TRBJ1-1 . TRBV5-4 TGTGCCAGCAGCCTGACAGGGGGCCTCTCTGAAGCTTTCTTT CASSLTGGLSEAFF
. TRBJ2-7 . TRBV28 TGTGCCAGCAGTTCGGACTACGAGCAGTACTTC CASSSDYEQYF